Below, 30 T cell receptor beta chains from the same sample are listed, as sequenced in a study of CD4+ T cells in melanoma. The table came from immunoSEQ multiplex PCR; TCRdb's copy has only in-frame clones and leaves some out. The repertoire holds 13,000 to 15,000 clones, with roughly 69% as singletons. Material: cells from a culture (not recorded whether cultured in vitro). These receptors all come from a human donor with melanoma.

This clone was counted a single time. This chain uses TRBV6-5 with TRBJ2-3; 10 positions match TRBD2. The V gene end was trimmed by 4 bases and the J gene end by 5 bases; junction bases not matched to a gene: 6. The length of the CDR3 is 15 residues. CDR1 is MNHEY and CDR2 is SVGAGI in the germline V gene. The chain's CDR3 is CASSSPRTSGDTQYF. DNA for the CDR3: TGTGCCAGCAGTTCCCCGCGGACTAGCGGAGATACGCAGTATTTT.

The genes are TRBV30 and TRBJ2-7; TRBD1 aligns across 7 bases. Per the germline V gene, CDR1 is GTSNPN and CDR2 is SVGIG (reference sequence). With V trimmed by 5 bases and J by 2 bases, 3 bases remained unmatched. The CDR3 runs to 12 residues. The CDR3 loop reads CAWGDRAYEQYF. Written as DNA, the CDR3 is TGTGCCTGGGGTGACAGGGCCTACGAGCAGTACTTC.

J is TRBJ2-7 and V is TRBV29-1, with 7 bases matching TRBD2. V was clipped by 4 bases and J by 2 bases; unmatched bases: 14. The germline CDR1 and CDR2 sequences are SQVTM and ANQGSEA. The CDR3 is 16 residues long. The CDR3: CSVVLMGGGPTYEQYF. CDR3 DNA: TGCAGCGTTGTTCTAATGGGCGGGGGTCCCACCTACGAGCAGTACTTC.

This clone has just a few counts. The CDR3 region is CASSFGLINTGELFF. The CDR3 bases are TGTGCCAGCAGCTTCGGGCTGATTAACACCGGGGAGCTGTTTTTT. The J gene is TRBJ2-2, the V gene TRBV11-2; D gene unclear. CDR1 SGHAT and CDR2 FQNNGV come from the germline V gene. This CDR3 has 15 residues. V was cut by 3 bases and J by 2 bases, with 10 bases left in between.

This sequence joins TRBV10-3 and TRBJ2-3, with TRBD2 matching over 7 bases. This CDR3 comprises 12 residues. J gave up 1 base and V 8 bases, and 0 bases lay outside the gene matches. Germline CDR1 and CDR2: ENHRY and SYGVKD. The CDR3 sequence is CAIGLGTDTQYF. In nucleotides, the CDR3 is TGTGCCATCGGACTAGGCACAGATACGCAGTATTTT.

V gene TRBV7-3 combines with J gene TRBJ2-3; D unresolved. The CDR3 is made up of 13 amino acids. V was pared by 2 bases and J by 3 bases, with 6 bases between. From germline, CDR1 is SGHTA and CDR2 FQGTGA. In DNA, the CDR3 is TGTGCCAGCAGCTTAGTGACGACAGATACGCAGTATTTT. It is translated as CASSLVTTDTQYF. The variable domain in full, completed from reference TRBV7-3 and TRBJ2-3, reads GAGVSQTPSNKVTEKGKYVELRCDPISGHTALYWYRQSLGQGPEFLIYFQGTGAADDSGLPNDRFFAVRPEGSVSTLKIQRTERGDSAVYLCASSLVTTDTQYFGPGTRLTVL.

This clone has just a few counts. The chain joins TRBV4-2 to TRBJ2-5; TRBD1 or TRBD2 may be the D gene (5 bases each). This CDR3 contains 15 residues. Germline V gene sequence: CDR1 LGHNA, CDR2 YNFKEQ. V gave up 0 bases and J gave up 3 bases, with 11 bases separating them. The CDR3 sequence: CASSQDGGTKETQYF. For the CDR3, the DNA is TGTGCCAGCAGCCAAGATGGGGGAACTAAAGAGACCCAGTACTTC.

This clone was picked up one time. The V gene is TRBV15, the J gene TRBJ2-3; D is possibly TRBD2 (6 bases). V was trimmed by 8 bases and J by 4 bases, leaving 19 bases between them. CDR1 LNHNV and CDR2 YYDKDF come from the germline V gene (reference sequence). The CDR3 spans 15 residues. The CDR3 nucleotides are TGTGCCACCGGCGAGAGGTCGTGGGGGGCAGATACGCAGTATTTT. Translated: CATGERSWGADTQYF.

This chain's CDR3 is CASSKGNEQFF. Written as DNA, the CDR3 is TGTGCCAGCTCAAAGGGGAATGAGCAGTTCTTC. The chain has TRBV18 and TRBJ2-1; a weak D match, TRBD1 (5 bases). This CDR3 is built from 11 residues. Germline V CDR1 and CDR2: KGHSH, LQKENI. The V end lost 5 bases, the J end lost 7 bases, and 6 bases lay between the germline ends.

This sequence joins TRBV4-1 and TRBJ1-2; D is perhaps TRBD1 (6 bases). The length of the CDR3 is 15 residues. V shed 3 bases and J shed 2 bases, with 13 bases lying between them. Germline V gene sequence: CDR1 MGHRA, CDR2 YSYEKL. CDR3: CASSQTGTQNYGYTF. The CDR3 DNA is TGCGCCAGCAGCCAGACCGGGACACAGAACTATGGCTACACCTTC.

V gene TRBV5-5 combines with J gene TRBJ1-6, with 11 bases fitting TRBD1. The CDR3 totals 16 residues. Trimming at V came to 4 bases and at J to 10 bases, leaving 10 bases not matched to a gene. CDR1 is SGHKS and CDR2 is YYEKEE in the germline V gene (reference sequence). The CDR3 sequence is CASSPGQGAVGSPLHF. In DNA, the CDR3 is TGTGCCAGCAGCCCAGGACAGGGGGCGGTAGGATCACCCCTCCACTTT.

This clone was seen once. DNA for the CDR3: TGTGCCAGCAGCTTAGCGGGCAGCCAAGAGACCCAGTACTTC. This translates into CASSLAGSQETQYF. The chain is built from TRBV7-9 and TRBJ2-5; no firm D call. The CDR3 covers 14 residues. Germline values: CDR1 SEHNR, CDR2 FQNEAQ (reference sequence). The V gene lost 0 bases and the J gene lost 1 base, with 6 bases spanning the gap.

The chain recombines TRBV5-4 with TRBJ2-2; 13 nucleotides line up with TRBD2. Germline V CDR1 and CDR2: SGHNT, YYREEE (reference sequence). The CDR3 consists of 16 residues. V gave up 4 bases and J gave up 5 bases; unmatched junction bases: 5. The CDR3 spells CASSQATSGGTGELFF. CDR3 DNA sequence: TGTGCCAGCAGCCAAGCGACTAGCGGGGGGACCGGGGAGCTGTTTTTT. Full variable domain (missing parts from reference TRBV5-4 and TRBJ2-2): ETGVTQSPTHLIKTRGQQVTLRCSSQSGHNTVSWYQQALGQGPQFIFQYYREEENGRGNFPPRFSGLQFPNYSSELNVNALELDDSALYLCASSQATSGGTGELFFGEGSRLTVL.

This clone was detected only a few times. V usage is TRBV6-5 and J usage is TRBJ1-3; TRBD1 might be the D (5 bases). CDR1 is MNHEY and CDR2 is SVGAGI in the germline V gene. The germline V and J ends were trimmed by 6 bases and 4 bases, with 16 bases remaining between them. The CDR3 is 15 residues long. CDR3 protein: CASRRGRESGNTIYF. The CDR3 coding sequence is TGTGCCAGCAGACGCGGCAGGGAATCCGGAAACACCATATATTTT.

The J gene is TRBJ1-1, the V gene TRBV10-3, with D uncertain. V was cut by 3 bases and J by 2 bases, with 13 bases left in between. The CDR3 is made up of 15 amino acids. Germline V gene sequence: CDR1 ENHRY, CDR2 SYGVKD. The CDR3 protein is CAISDNAKSNTEAFF. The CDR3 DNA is TGTGCCATCAGTGATAATGCTAAAAGCAACACTGAAGCTTTCTTT.

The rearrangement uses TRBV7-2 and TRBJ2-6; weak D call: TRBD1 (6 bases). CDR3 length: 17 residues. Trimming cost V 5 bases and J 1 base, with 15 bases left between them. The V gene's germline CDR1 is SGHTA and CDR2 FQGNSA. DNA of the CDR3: TGTGCCAGCAGCCGTTCCAGGGGACGATCTGGGGCCAACGTCCTGACTTTC. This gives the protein CASSRSRGRSGANVLTF.

The chain's CDR3 is CASSRQGGTVNEQFF. The CDR3 nucleotides are TGTGCCAGCAGTAGACAGGGAGGGACTGTCAATGAGCAGTTCTTC. This rearrangement joins TRBV6-1 to TRBJ2-1; the D call may be TRBD1 or TRBD2 (7 bases each). Germline V CDR1 and CDR2: MNHNS, SASEGT. V lost 5 bases and J lost 6, with 17 bases in between. The CDR3 length is 15 residues.

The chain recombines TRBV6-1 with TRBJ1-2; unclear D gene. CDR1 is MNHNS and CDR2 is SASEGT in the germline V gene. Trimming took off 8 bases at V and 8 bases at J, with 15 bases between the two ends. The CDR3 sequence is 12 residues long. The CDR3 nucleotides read TGTGCCAGCTACGCCCTTTTCGACGGCTACACCTTC. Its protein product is CASYALFDGYTF.

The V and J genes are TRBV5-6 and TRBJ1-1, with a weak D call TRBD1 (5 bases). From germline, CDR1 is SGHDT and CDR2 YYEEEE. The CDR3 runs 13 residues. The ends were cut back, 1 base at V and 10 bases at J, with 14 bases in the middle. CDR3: CASSLTGTSRAFF. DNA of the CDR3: TGTGCCAGCAGCTTGACAGGTACGTCGCGAGCTTTCTTT. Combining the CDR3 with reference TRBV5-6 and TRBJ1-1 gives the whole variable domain DAGVTQSPTHLIKTRGQQVTLRCSPKSGHDTVSWYQQALGQGPQFIFQYYEEEERQRGNFPDRFSGHQFPNYSSELNVNALLLGDSALYLCASSLTGTSRAFFGQGTRLTVV.

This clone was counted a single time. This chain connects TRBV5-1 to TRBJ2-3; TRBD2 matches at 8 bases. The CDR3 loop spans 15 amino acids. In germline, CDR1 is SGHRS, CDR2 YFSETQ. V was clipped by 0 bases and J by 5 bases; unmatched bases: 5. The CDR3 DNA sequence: TGCGCCAGCAGCTTGGCTAGCGGGTATGGAGATACGCAGTATTTT. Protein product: CASSLASGYGDTQYF.

The CDR3 nucleotides read TGTGCCAGCAGCGTCAGGGGAGGGGAGACCCAGTACTTC. It translates to CASSVRGGETQYF. The V gene is TRBV9, the J gene TRBJ2-5, with D tentatively TRBD2 (7 bases). CDR1 and CDR2 from the germline V gene are SGDLS and YYNGEE. V gave up 2 bases and J gave up 5 bases, with 10 bases separating them. The CDR3 runs 13 residues.

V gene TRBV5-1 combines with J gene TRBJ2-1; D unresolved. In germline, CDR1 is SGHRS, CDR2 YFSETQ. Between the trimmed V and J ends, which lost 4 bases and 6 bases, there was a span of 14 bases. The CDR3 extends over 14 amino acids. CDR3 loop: CASSHFRVANEQFF. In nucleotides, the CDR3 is TGCGCCAGCAGCCACTTTCGGGTGGCCAATGAGCAGTTCTTC.

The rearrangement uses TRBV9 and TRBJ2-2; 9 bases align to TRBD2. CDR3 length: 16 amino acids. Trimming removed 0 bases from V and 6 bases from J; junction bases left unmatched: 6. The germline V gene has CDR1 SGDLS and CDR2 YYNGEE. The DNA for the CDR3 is TGTGCCAGCAGCGTAGAAGCGGGGGGACTTCCCGGGGAGCTGTTTTTT. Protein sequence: CASSVEAGGLPGELFF.

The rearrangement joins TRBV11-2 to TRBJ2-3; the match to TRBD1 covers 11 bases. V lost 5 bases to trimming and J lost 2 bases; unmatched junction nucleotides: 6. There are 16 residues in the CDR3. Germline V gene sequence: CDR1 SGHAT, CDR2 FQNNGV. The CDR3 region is CASSVRTGGDTDTQYF. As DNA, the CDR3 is TGTGCCAGCAGCGTCCGGACAGGGGGCGACACAGATACGCAGTATTTT.

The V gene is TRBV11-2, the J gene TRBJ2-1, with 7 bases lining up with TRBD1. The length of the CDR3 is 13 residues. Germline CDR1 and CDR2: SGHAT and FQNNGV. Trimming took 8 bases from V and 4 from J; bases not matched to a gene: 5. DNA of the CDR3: TGTGCCAGCCGTCGGGACAGATACAATGAGCAGTTCTTC. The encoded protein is CASRRDRYNEQFF.

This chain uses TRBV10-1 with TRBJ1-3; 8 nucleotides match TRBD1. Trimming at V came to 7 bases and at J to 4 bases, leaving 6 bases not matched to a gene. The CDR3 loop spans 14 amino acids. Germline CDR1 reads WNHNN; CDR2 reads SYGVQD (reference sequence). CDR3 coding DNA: TGCGCCAGCATGCCGGACAGGGCGGGAAACACCATATATTTT. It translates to CASMPDRAGNTIYF.

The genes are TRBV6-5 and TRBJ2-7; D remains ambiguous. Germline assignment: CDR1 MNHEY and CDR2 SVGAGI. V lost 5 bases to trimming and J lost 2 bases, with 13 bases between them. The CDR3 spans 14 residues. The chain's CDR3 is CASSQKTVPYEQYF. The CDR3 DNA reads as TGTGCCAGCAGTCAAAAGACGGTCCCCTACGAGCAGTACTTC.

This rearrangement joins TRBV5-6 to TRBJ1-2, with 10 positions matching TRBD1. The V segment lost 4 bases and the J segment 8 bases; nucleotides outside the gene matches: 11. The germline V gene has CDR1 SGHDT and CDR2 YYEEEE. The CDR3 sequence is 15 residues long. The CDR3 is CASSPRDRGFVGYTF. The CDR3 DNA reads TGTGCCAGCAGCCCGAGGGACAGGGGTTTTGTAGGCTACACCTTC.

The CDR3 reads CASSLGTGLYNEQFF. DNA for the CDR3: TGTGCCAGCAGCCTAGGGACAGGGCTGTACAATGAGCAGTTCTTC. This chain connects TRBV7-3 to TRBJ2-1; TRBD1 matches at 9 bases. Per germline, CDR1 SGHTA and CDR2 FQGTGA. CDR3 length equals 15 residues. Trimming removed 5 bases from V and 4 bases from J; junction bases left unmatched: 6.

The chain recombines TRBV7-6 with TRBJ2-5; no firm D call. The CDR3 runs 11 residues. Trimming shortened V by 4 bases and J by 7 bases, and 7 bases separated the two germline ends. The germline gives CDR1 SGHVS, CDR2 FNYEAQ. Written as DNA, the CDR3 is TGTGCCAGCAGCTCCTCCGCGACCCAGTACTTC. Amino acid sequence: CASSSSATQYF.